Below are 5 T cell receptor beta chains sequenced from a single sample in a study of cytomegalovirus exposure and HLA in healthy donors. The PCR was carried out with 60 Vbeta primers and 13 Jbeta primers. TCRdb's copy holds only in-frame clones and misses some; the assay was immunoSEQ multiplex PCR. The data hold some 130,000 clones, with about 80% observed a single time. Sequencing was carried out using PBMCs. The receptors originated from a man aged 40-55 years in good health and CMV-seropositive.

The rearrangement joins TRBV2 to TRBJ1-6; weak D call: TRBD1 (5 bases). The CDR3 has 15 residues. Trimming stripped 6 bases from V and 0 bases from J, with 9 bases between. Germline CDR1 SNHLY, CDR2 FYNNEI. The CDR3 region is CASSPTASYNSPLHF. In DNA, the CDR3 is TGTGCCAGCAGCCCGACAGCCTCCTATAATTCACCCCTCCACTTT.

V gene TRBV6-1 combines with J gene TRBJ1-2; 10 bases fit TRBD1. Germline assignment: CDR1 MNHNS and CDR2 SASEGT. V dropped 5 bases and J dropped 4; count of bases not matched to a gene: 4. The CDR3 is 14 residues long. CDR3 nucleotide sequence: TGTGCCAGCAGTACCCGACAGGGGGCCTATGGCTACACCTTC. Its protein product is CASSTRQGAYGYTF.

This clone was counted a single time. The CDR3 DNA is TGTGCCAGCGCTTCCGGTAGCGTCTCCTACAATGAGCAGTTCTTC. Its protein is CASASGSVSYNEQFF. The chain carries TRBV28 and TRBJ2-1; tentative D call: TRBD2 (5 bases). Per the germline V gene, CDR1 is MDHEN and CDR2 is SYDVKM. This CDR3 comprises 15 residues. Trimming shortened V by 8 bases and J by 0 bases, and 14 bases separated the two germline ends.

This clone was found a few times. This chain links TRBV6-1 with TRBJ2-1; TRBD2 agrees at 7 bases. CDR3 size: 14 residues. V trimming: 2 bases; J trimming: 13 bases; junction bases outside the gene matches: 11. Germline V CDR1 and CDR2: MNHNS, SASEGT. CDR3 nucleotide sequence: TGTGCCAGCAGTGAAAATGGTAGCGGGCTACACCAGTTCTTC. Its translation: CASSENGSGLHQFF.

A few counts support this clone. The gene calls are TRBV6-4 and TRBJ1-1, with a possible D match to TRBD1 (5 bases). This CDR3 is built from 11 residues. With 6 bases removed from V and 6 bases from J, the gap between germline ends came to 8 bases. CDR1 is MRHNA and CDR2 is SNTAGT in the germline V gene. DNA for the CDR3: TGTGCCAGCAGGCGGGGGTCTGAAGCTTTCTTT. Translation gives CASRRGSEAFF.